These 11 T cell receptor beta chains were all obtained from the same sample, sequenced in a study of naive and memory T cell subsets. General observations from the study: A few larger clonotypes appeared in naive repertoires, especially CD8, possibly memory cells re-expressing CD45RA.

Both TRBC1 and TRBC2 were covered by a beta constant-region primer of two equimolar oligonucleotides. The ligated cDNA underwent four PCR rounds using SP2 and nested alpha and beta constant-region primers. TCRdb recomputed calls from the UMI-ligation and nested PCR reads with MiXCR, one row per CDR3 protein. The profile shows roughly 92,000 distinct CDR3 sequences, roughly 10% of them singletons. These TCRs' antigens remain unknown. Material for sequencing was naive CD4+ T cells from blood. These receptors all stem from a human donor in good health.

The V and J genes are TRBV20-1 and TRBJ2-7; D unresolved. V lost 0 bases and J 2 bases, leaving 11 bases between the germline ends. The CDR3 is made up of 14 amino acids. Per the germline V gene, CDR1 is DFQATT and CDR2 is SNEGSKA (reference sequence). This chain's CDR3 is CSARDKGPPYEQYF. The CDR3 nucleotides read TGCAGTGCTAGAGATAAGGGCCCTCCCTACGAGCAGTACTTC.

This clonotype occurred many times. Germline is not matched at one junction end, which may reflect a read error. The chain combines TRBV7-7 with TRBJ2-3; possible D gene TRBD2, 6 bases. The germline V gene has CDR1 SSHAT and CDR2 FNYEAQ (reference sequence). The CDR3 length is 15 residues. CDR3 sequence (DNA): TGTGCTAGCAGCCCCGGGACTCTAAGCACAGATACGCAGTATTTT. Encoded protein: CASSPGTLSTDTQYF.

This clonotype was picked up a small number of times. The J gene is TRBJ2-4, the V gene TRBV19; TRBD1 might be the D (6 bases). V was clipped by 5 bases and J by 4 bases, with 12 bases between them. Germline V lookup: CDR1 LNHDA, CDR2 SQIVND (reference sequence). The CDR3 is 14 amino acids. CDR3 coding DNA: TGTGCCAGTAGTTCCCGGGACAATAAAAACATTCAGTACTTC. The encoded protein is CASSSRDNKNIQYF.

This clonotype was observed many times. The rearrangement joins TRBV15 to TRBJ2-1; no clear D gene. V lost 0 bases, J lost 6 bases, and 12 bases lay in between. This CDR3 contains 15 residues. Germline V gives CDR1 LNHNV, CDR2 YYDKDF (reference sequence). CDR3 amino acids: CATSRERTLTNEQFF. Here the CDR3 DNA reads TGTGCCACCAGCAGAGAGCGGACGCTCACCAATGAGCAGTTCTTC.

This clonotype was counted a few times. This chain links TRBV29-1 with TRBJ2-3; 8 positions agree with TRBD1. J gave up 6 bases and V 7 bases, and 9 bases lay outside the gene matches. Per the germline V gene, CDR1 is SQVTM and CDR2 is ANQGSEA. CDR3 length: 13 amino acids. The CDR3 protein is CSGRGRFTDTQYF. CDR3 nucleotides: TGCAGCGGCAGGGGGCGTTTTACGGATACGCAGTATTTT.

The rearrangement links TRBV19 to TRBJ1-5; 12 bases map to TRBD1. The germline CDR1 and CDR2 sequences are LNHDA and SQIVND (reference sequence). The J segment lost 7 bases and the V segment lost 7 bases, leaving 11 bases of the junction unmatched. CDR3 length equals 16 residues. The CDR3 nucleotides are TGTGCCAGTATCCCGGGACAGGGGGCATCTGAGCAGCCCCAGCATTTT. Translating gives CASIPGQGASEQPQHF.

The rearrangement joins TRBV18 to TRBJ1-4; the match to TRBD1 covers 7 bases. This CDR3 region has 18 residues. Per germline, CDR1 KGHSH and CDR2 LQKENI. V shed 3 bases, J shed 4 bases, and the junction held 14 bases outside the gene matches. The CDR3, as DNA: TGTGCCAGCTCACCGGTCACCTATAAGACAGGGATTAATGAAAAACTGTTTTTT. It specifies CASSPVTYKTGINEKLFF.

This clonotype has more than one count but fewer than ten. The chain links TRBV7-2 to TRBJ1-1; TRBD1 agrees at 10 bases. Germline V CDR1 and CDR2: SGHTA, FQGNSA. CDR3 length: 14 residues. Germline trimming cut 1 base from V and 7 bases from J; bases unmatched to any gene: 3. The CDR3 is CASSLVGTGVEAFF. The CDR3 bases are TGTGCCAGCAGCTTAGTAGGGACAGGGGTTGAAGCTTTCTTT.

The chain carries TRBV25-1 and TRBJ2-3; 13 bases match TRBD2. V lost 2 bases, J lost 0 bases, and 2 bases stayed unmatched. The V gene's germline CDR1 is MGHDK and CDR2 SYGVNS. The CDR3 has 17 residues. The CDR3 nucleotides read TGTGCCAGCAGTGAACGGGGACTAGCGGGGAGCACAGATACGCAGTATTTT. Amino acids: CASSERGLAGSTDTQYF.

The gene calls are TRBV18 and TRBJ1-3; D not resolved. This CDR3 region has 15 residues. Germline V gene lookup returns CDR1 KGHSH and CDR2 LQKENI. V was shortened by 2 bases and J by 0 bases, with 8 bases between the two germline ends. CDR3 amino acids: CASSPAPHSGNTIYF. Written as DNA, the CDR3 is TGTGCCAGCTCACCAGCCCCCCACTCTGGAAACACCATATATTTT.

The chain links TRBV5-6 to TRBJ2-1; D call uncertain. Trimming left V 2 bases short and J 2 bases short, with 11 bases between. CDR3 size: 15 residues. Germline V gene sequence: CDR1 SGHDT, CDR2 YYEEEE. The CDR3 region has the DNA TGTGCCAGCAGCTTCGGGCGACTCCCCTACAATGAGCAGTTCTTC. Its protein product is CASSFGRLPYNEQFF.